The 19 T cell receptor beta chains below all came from one sample that was sequenced in a study of OX40 agonist ivuxolimab in advanced cancers. Using immunoSEQ multiplex PCR, the repertoire was profiled, and TCRdb retains in-frame clones only, with some absent. The sample has tens of thousands of clones; 82% are singletons. The input for sequencing was CD4+ or CD8+ T cells sorted from blood, taken in a trial of the OX40 agonist ivuxolimab. The receptors shown here come from an adult with an advanced solid tumor such as melanoma, head and neck, liver or kidney cancer.

Only a few counts were recorded for this clone. The rearrangement uses TRBV2 and TRBJ2-6; 7 bases map to TRBD1. The CDR3 consists of 16 residues. From germline, CDR1 is SNHLY and CDR2 FYNNEI. After removal of 7 bases from V and 0 bases from J, the junction contained 6 bases not matched to a gene. The CDR3 protein is CASKDRTDSGANVLTF. The CDR3 DNA sequence: TGTGCCAGCAAGGACAGGACAGACTCTGGGGCCAACGTCCTGACTTTC.

V usage is TRBV11-1 and J usage is TRBJ2-1; no reliable D call. CDR3 length: 14 amino acids. The V gene lost 8 bases and the J gene lost 4 bases, with 15 bases spanning the gap. Germline-derived CDR1 and CDR2 are SGHAT and FQDESV (reference sequence). The CDR3 nucleotides are TGTGCCAGCTTAAATAACAAAGCATACAATGAGCAGTTCTTC. Its protein product is CASLNNKAYNEQFF.

The J gene is TRBJ1-1, the V gene TRBV2, with D uncertain. The CDR3 runs to 15 residues. V was cut by 1 base and J by 0 bases, with 9 bases left in between. Germline CDR1 and CDR2: SNHLY and FYNNEI. CDR3 DNA sequence: TGTGCCAGCAGTGAAGGGGCAGACTTGAACACTGAAGCTTTCTTT. This encodes CASSEGADLNTEAFF.

A single count supports this clone. Other DNA sequences of this sample code for an identical CDR3. The chain carries TRBV4-2 and TRBJ2-3; D call uncertain. CDR1 and CDR2 (germline): LGHNA, YNFKEQ. V was pared by 3 bases and J by 5 bases, with 9 bases between. This CDR3 region has 13 residues. Written as DNA, the CDR3 is TGTGCCAGCAGCCAGGAGAGGATAGATACGCAGTATTTT. Protein sequence: CASSQERIDTQYF.

A single count supports this clone. The rearrangement links TRBV7-6 to TRBJ1-4; tentatively, D is TRBD1 (6 bases). Per the germline V gene, CDR1 is SGHVS and CDR2 is FNYEAQ. The V end lost 0 bases, the J end lost 5 bases, and 19 bases lay between the germline ends. The CDR3 totals 18 residues. This CDR3 reads CASSLAKMTGDINEKLFF. The CDR3 DNA reads TGTGCCAGCAGCTTAGCAAAGATGACAGGAGATATAAATGAAAAACTGTTTTTT.

V usage is TRBV7-2 and J usage is TRBJ2-5; no definite D call. TRBJ2-7 matches the DNA end more closely, so the J call is doubtful. The CDR3 is 14 amino acids. Germline-derived CDR1 and CDR2 are SGHTA and FQGNSA. CDR3 protein: CASSLEGSSYEQYF. As DNA, the CDR3 is TGTGCCAGCAGCTTAGAAGGGTCCTCCTACGAGCAGTACTTC.

V usage is TRBV15 and J usage is TRBJ1-2, with D possibly being TRBD1 (6 bases). CDR3 size: 16 residues. CDR1 is LNHNV, CDR2 YYDKDF, per germline (reference sequence). V was pared by 0 bases and J by 3 bases, with 14 bases between. This CDR3 is CATSRDAGANYYGYTF. Here the CDR3 DNA reads TGTGCCACCAGCAGAGATGCAGGGGCGAACTACTATGGCTACACCTTC.

The chain is built from TRBV19 and TRBJ2-2, with 10 bases matching TRBD1. The germline gives CDR1 LNHDA, CDR2 SQIVND (reference sequence). V lost 7 bases and J lost 6; bases outside the gene matches: 8. The CDR3 runs 15 residues. The DNA of the CDR3 is TGTGCCAGTACCGAGACAGGGGGCAGGTCCGGGGAGCTGTTTTTT. The encoded protein is CASTETGGRSGELFF.

The chain recombines TRBV5-1 with TRBJ2-5; possibly TRBD2 for D (6 bases). Germline V lookup: CDR1 SGHRS, CDR2 YFSETQ. The CDR3 contains 16 residues. V was shortened by 1 base and J by 5 bases, with 18 bases between the two germline ends. The CDR3 DNA reads as TGCGCCAGCAGCTTGAGAGGTGATACTGGGGGGGAGACCCAGTACTTC. It encodes CASSLRGDTGGETQYF. Full variable domain (missing parts from reference TRBV5-1 and TRBJ2-5): KAGVTQTPRYLIKTRGQQVTLSCSPISGHRSVSWYQQTPGQGLQFLFEYFSETQRNKGNFPGRFSGRQFSNSRSEMNVSTLELGDSALYLCASSLRGDTGGETQYFGPGTRLLVL.

The CDR3 here is CASSQAASYEQYF. For the CDR3, the DNA is TGCGCCAGCAGCCAAGCCGCCTCCTACGAGCAGTACTTC. The chain has TRBV4-1 and TRBJ2-7, with D uncertain. The V end was cut by 1 base, the J end by 0 bases, with 4 bases between. Germline CDR1 MGHRA, CDR2 YSYEKL. This CDR3 comprises 13 residues.

This CDR3 is CATKRDREVYGYTF. CDR3 DNA sequence: TGTGCCACCAAGAGGGACAGAGAGGTTTATGGCTACACCTTC. The gene calls are TRBV5-8 and TRBJ1-2; 7 bases fit TRBD1. The length of the CDR3 is 14 residues. V gave up 9 bases and J gave up 5 bases; unmatched junction bases: 13. Germline V gene sequence: CDR1 SGHTS, CDR2 YDEGEE.

The chain recombines TRBV19 with TRBJ1-4, with a possible D match to TRBD1 (5 bases). CDR3 length equals 18 residues. From germline, CDR1 is LNHDA and CDR2 SQIVND (reference sequence). V was pared by 9 bases and J by 0 bases, with 23 bases between. DNA of the CDR3: TGTGCCAGCCGAACCCTATTCGGGGCGGAGGCAACTAATGAAAAACTGTTTTTT. It codes for CASRTLFGAEATNEKLFF.

This chain joins TRBV5-8 and TRBJ2-3, with 8 bases identical to TRBD2. CDR3 length equals 15 residues. The V segment lost 4 bases and the J segment 6 bases; nucleotides outside the gene matches: 10. CDR1 and CDR2 from the germline V gene are SGHTS and YDEGEE. For the CDR3, the DNA is TGTGCCAGCAGCCCTAACAGCGGGAGAAGGGATACGCAGTATTTT. As protein: CASSPNSGRRDTQYF. Using reference TRBV5-8 and TRBJ2-3 for the parts outside the CDR3, the full variable domain is EAGVTQSPTHLIKTRGQQATLRCSPISGHTSVYWYQQALGLGLQFLLWYDEGEERNRGNFPPRFSGRQFPNYSSELNVNALELEDSALYLCASSPNSGRRDTQYFGPGTRLTVL.

V and J are TRBV18 and TRBJ2-2; possibly TRBD1 for D (5 bases). This CDR3 has 15 residues. The germline V gene has CDR1 KGHSH and CDR2 LQKENI. Trimming took off 3 bases at V and 1 base at J, with 9 bases between the two ends. In DNA form, the CDR3 reads TGTGCCAGCTCACCCGAGACAGAGAACACCGGGGAGCTGTTTTTT. Translation: CASSPETENTGELFF.

This sequence joins TRBV19 and TRBJ2-1, with D unresolved. CDR1 LNHDA and CDR2 SQIVND come from the germline V gene (reference sequence). This CDR3 has 15 residues. V was cut by 3 bases and J by 0 bases, with 9 bases left in between. The CDR3 spells CASSILESSYNEQFF. The CDR3 DNA follows: TGTGCCAGTAGTATCCTGGAGAGCTCCTACAATGAGCAGTTCTTC.

This clone was observed a single time. The chain combines TRBV5-1 with TRBJ2-1; D possibly corresponds to TRBD2 (6 bases). The CDR3 is 12 amino acids. The ends were cut back, 4 bases at V and 7 bases at J, with 9 bases in the middle. The germline V gene encodes CDR1 SGHRS and CDR2 YFSETQ. The CDR3 is CASSDRGNEQFF. The CDR3 DNA follows: TGCGCCAGCAGCGACCGGGGGAATGAGCAGTTCTTC.

This chain joins TRBV18 and TRBJ1-2, with D uncertain. There are 14 residues in the CDR3. Trimming removed 0 bases from V and 2 bases from J, with 7 bases in between. Looked up from germline, CDR1 is KGHSH and CDR2 is LQKENI. The CDR3 DNA sequence: TGTGCCAGCTCACCACCGTCTGTGAACTATGGCTACACCTTC. It encodes CASSPPSVNYGYTF.

The V and J genes are TRBV7-9 and TRBJ2-3, with a tentative D call TRBD2 (6 bases). Looked up from germline, CDR1 is SEHNR and CDR2 is FQNEAQ (reference sequence). Trimming removed 2 bases at V and 4 bases at J, with 10 bases between. This CDR3 is built from 14 residues. The CDR3 spells CASSLFAGSDTQYF. CDR3 DNA: TGTGCCAGCAGCTTATTCGCGGGGTCAGATACGCAGTATTTT.

The V call is TRBV15, the J call TRBJ2-6; TRBD2 might be the D (5 bases). V was clipped by 0 bases and J by 3 bases, with 9 bases between them. The CDR3 runs 16 residues. Per the germline V gene, CDR1 is LNHNV and CDR2 is YYDKDF (reference sequence). The CDR3 DNA sequence: TGTGCCACCAGCAGAGATATCGGGGTTGGGGCCAACGTCCTGACTTTC. This translates into CATSRDIGVGANVLTF.